The 19 T cell receptor beta chains in this list originate from one sample, sequenced in a study of blood T cell repertoires in COVID-19. Sequencing used immunoSEQ multiplex PCR; TCRdb keeps in-frame clones, though not all of them. The sample contains about 430,000 clones, 88% of which appear only once. Sequencing was carried out using PBMCs or T cells enriched from blood (not recorded which). These receptors were obtained from a young woman who had been exposed to COVID-19.

This rearrangement joins TRBV28 to TRBJ1-2; TRBD1 matches at 7 bases. V dropped 4 bases and J dropped 7; count of bases not matched to a gene: 6. Germline V gene data show CDR1 as MDHEN and CDR2 as SYDVKM. The CDR3 has 13 amino acids. Here the CDR3 reads CASSSGTVSGYTF. CDR3 nucleotides: TGTGCCAGCAGTTCAGGGACAGTAAGTGGCTACACCTTC.

The chain links TRBV27 to TRBJ1-4; D is possibly TRBD1 (6 bases). This CDR3 has 17 residues. Trimming removed 7 bases at V and 7 bases at J, with 25 bases between. CDR1 MNHEY and CDR2 SMNVEV come from the germline V gene (reference sequence). The CDR3 DNA sequence: TGTGCCAGCAAGGGGACATTTGTAGGGGCTAATTTTGAAAAACTGTTTTTT. This encodes CASKGTFVGANFEKLFF. Full variable domain (remainder filled in from reference TRBV27 and TRBJ1-4): EAQVTQNPRYLITVTGKKLTVTCSQNMNHEYMSWYRQDPGLGLRQIYYSMNVEVTDKGDVPEGYKVSRKEKRNFPLILESPSPNQTSLYFCASKGTFVGANFEKLFFGSGTQLSVL.

V is TRBV7-9 and J is TRBJ1-2; 8 positions agree with TRBD1. The CDR3 extends over 16 amino acids. V shed 4 bases, J shed 5 bases, and the junction held 12 bases outside the gene matches. Germline CDR1 is SEHNR and CDR2 is FQNEAQ (reference sequence). Written as DNA, the CDR3 is TGTGCCAGCAGCTCTTACAGGGGGGACCTCGGGTATGGCTACACCTTC. Its translation: CASSSYRGDLGYGYTF.

This chain joins TRBV11-2 and TRBJ1-4, with a weak D call TRBD1 (5 bases). Germline V CDR1 and CDR2: SGHAT, FQNNGV. The length of the CDR3 is 15 residues. V was clipped by 3 bases and J by 1 base, with 9 bases between them. The CDR3 DNA follows: TGTGCCAGCAGCTTCACAGGAATAACTAATGAAAAACTGTTTTTT. Translated, it gives CASSFTGITNEKLFF.

This clone appeared once. The rearrangement links TRBV29-1 to TRBJ1-3, with D possibly matching TRBD1 (5 bases). In germline, CDR1 is SQVTM, CDR2 ANQGSEA. The CDR3 consists of 13 residues. The V end was cut by 7 bases, the J end by 4 bases, with 14 bases between. CDR3 loop: CSAAQTAGNTIYF. The DNA of the CDR3 is TGCAGCGCCGCCCAGACAGCAGGAAACACCATATATTTT.

The chain is built from TRBV10-3 and TRBJ2-1, with 12 bases identical to TRBD2. The CDR3 has 15 amino acids. The germline V gene encodes CDR1 ENHRY and CDR2 SYGVKD. J lost 7 bases, V lost 3 bases, and 4 bases had no gene match. CDR3 region: CAISELAGGLNEQFF. The CDR3 nucleotides read TGTGCCATCAGTGAACTAGCGGGGGGTCTGAATGAGCAGTTCTTC.

This chain links TRBV7-2 with TRBJ2-5; no reliable D call. Looked up from germline, CDR1 is SGHTA and CDR2 is FQGNSA. This CDR3 comprises 13 residues. Deletions cut 6 bases from V and 1 base from J, with 9 bases between. DNA for the CDR3: TGTGCCAGCAGACCAACGGTCCAAGAGACCCAGTACTTC. It encodes CASRPTVQETQYF.

V is TRBV27 and J is TRBJ2-7, with a weak D call TRBD2 (6 bases). The V end was cut by 6 bases, the J end by 5 bases, with 14 bases between. There are 13 residues in the CDR3. Germline V gene data show CDR1 as MNHEY and CDR2 as SMNVEV (reference sequence). CDR3 in amino acids: CASRGGNVHEQYF. DNA for the CDR3: TGTGCCAGCAGGGGCGGGAACGTCCACGAGCAGTACTTC.

In the case of this clone: Distinct nucleotide sequences in the sample also encode this CDR3. CDR3 sequence (DNA): TGCGCCAGCAGCCAAACAAGCGGGAGCTCCTACGAGCAGTACTTC. Residues: CASSQTSGSSYEQYF. V and J are TRBV4-1 and TRBJ2-7, with TRBD2 matching 8 bases. The CDR3 has 15 amino acids. The V segment lost 2 bases and the J segment 0 bases; nucleotides outside the gene matches: 3. Germline V gene lookup returns CDR1 MGHRA and CDR2 YSYEKL.

A single count supports this clone. The chain employs TRBV28 and TRBJ1-5; D remains unclear. CDR1 MDHEN and CDR2 SYDVKM come from the germline V gene. This CDR3 is 12 amino acids long. V was trimmed by 6 bases and J by 6 bases, leaving 9 bases between them. Here the CDR3 DNA reads TGTGCCAGCAGCCCCCTTTTTCAGCCCCAGCATTTT. It specifies CASSPLFQPQHF.

The chain uses TRBV27 and TRBJ2-1, with 14 bases matching TRBD2. Germline lookup yields CDR1 MNHEY and CDR2 SMNVEV (reference sequence). The CDR3 contains 16 residues. V shed 4 bases and J 12 bases; nucleotides not matched to a gene: 11. As DNA, the CDR3 is TGTGCCAGCAGTTCGCGGGGACTAGCGGGAGTAGTTGGGCAGTTCTTC. Translated, it gives CASSSRGLAGVVGQFF.

This chain connects TRBV7-6 to TRBJ1-2; a possible D gene is TRBD1 (5 bases). V shed 1 base and J shed 3 bases, with 12 bases lying between them. The CDR3 is 15 residues long. CDR1 is SGHVS and CDR2 is FNYEAQ in the germline V gene. The CDR3 bases are TGTGCCAGCAGCTTAGGAGGGTCGGGGGACTATGGCTACACCTTC. This translates into CASSLGGSGDYGYTF.

This chain uses TRBV27 with TRBJ1-6, with 9 bases that match TRBD1. This CDR3 region has 17 residues. Germline V lookup: CDR1 MNHEY, CDR2 SMNVEV (reference sequence). The J segment lost 4 bases and the V segment lost 6 bases, leaving 10 bases of the junction unmatched. DNA of the CDR3: TGTGCCAGCAGGAACAAGGGACAGGGATTTTATAATTCACCCCTCCACTTT. Translating it yields CASRNKGQGFYNSPLHF.

V usage is TRBV6-4 and J usage is TRBJ2-2, with TRBD2 matching over 7 bases. With 0 bases clipped from V and 3 bases from J, the junction kept 10 bases outside the gene matches. Per the germline V gene, CDR1 is MRHNA and CDR2 is SNTAGT. The CDR3 extends over 18 amino acids. The CDR3 DNA reads TGTGCCAGCAGTGACTCATGGAGCAGCGGGAATTACACCGGGGAGCTGTTTTTT. Translation gives CASSDSWSSGNYTGELFF.

This clone was seen just once. The chain is built from TRBV19 and TRBJ2-3; no clear D. Trimming removed 6 bases from V and 2 bases from J, with 9 bases in between. Germline V gene sequence: CDR1 LNHDA, CDR2 SQIVND (reference sequence). The CDR3 has 13 residues. This chain's CDR3 is CASRGSLTDTQYF. DNA of the CDR3: TGTGCCAGTAGGGGCAGCCTCACAGATACGCAGTATTTT.

The DNA for the CDR3 is TGTGCCAGCAGCCCAGGGGGCTATGAGCAGTTCTTC. It specifies CASSPGGYEQFF. The chain has TRBV11-1 and TRBJ2-1, with 8 bases that match TRBD1. The germline V gene has CDR1 SGHAT and CDR2 FQDESV (reference sequence). Trimming removed 5 bases from V and 8 bases from J; junction bases left unmatched: 2. The CDR3 has 12 residues.

The V gene is TRBV11-3, the J gene TRBJ2-3, with 14 bases identical to TRBD2. Germline CDR1 is SGHNT and CDR2 is YENEEA. The V segment lost 5 bases and the J segment 4 bases; nucleotides outside the gene matches: 11. The CDR3 totals 18 residues. CDR3 bases: TGTGCCAGCAGCCATATGCCGGGACTAGCGGGAGTGTCAGATACGCAGTATTTT. Amino acids: CASSHMPGLAGVSDTQYF. The full variable domain, rest sourced from reference TRBV11-3 and TRBJ2-3, is EAGVVQSPRYKIIEKKQPVAFWCNPISGHNTLYWYLQNLGQGPELLIRYENEEAVDDSQLPKDRFSAERLKGVDSTLKIQPAELGDSAVYLCASSHMPGLAGVSDTQYFGPGTRLTVL.

This chain links TRBV23-1 with TRBJ2-2, with 13 positions matching TRBD2. TRBV23-1 is designated an ORF whose function remains uncertain. The CDR3 is made up of 19 amino acids. The V gene end was trimmed by 0 bases and the J gene end by 6 bases; junction bases not matched to a gene: 10. The CDR3 DNA follows: TGCGCCAGCAGTCAATCGAGTGGACTAGCGGGAGAAGTAGCCGGGGAGCTGTTTTTT. Its translation is CASSQSSGLAGEVAGELFF.

The CDR3 coding sequence is TGCGCCAGCAGCTTGACAGGGGACAGTGCCTATGGCTACACCTTC. This translates into CASSLTGDSAYGYTF. The chain links TRBV5-1 to TRBJ1-2; 7 bases fit TRBD1. The CDR3 extends over 15 amino acids. Germline trimming cut 1 base from V and 4 bases from J; bases unmatched to any gene: 7. CDR1 and CDR2 from the germline V gene are SGHRS and YFSETQ.